This TCR beta chain was retrieved from a study of T cells after yellow fever vaccination. One entry per CDR3 protein results from TCRdb running MiXCR on the 5' RACE reads. Among hundreds of thousands of distinct CDR3 sequences listed, roughly 4.3% were seen once. This clonotype came up a few times. This clonotype was sampled from a man between 18 and 29 years old who received the YFV17D yellow fever vaccine. The sequenced sample was PBMCs, obtained 5 days after the yellow fever booster vaccination.

CDR3 amino acids: CASSLTSGFRQTQYF. Written as DNA, the CDR3 is TGTGCCAGCAGCTTAACCTCAGGGTTCCGACAGACCCAGTACTTC. The V and J genes are TRBV7-8 and TRBJ2-5; maybe TRBD1 (5 bases). Trimming pared 2 bases from V and 6 bases from J, leaving 16 bases between. The length of the CDR3 is 15 residues. Germline V gene data show CDR1 as SGHVS and CDR2 as FQNEAQ.